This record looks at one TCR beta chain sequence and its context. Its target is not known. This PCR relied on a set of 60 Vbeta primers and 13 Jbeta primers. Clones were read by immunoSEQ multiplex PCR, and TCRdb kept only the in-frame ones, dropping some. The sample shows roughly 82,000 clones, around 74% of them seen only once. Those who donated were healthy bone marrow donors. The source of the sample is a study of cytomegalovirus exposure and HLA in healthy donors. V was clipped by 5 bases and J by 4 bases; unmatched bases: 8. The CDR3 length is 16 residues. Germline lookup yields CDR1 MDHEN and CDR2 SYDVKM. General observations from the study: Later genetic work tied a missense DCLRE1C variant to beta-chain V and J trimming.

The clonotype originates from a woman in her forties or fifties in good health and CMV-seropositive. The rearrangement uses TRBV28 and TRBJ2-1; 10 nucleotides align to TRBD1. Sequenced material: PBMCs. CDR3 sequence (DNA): TGTGCCAGCAGTGCACCCCGGGACAGGGGATACAATGAGCAGTTCTTC. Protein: CASSAPRDRGYNEQFF.